This note documents a single TCR beta chain sequence. The antigen is not known. V trimming: 1 base; J trimming: 3 bases; junction bases outside the gene matches: 8. This CDR3 has 17 amino acids. Germline V gene sequence: CDR1 SGHTA, CDR2 FQGNSA. The entry originates in a study of shared clonotypes between healthy human individuals. Across the study: Each donor contributed plates that comprised three CD4 naive, three CD4 memory, two CD8 naive and one CD8 memory.

General study points: Non-shared clonotypes displayed generation probabilities falling below those of clonotypes present in all four donors.

The naive CD8 population came from CD45RO-negative cells selected for CCR7, without terminally differentiated effector memory CD45RA+ cells. Some clones are missing from TCRdb's copy, which holds only in-frame ones; the method was immunoSEQ multiplex PCR. This table has 2 million to 2.5 million clones, roughly 91% appearing once. The V gene is TRBV7-2, the J gene TRBJ2-2, with 7 bases fitting TRBD1. The TCR was taken from a man aged 18 to 30 in good health. Some clones in this sample may be carry-over from other donors' samples. Sample: naive CD8+ T cells from PBMCs. CDR3 loop: CASSLGRGTAYTGELFF. The DNA of the CDR3 is TGTGCCAGCAGCTTAGGGAGAGGGACAGCGTACACCGGGGAGCTGTTTTTT.